A selection of T cell receptor beta chains follows, all from one sample in a study of blood T cell repertoires in COVID-19. This table comes from immunoSEQ multiplex PCR, and its TCRdb copy is limited to in-frame clones, with some not included. The sample records nearly 300,000 clones, roughly 91% being singletons. The specimen sequenced was PBMCs or T cells enriched from blood (not recorded which). All receptors come from a woman between 45 and 65 years old who had been exposed to COVID-19. Each CDR3 is given with its conserved first and last residue. D genes are given only for firm matches. Where a row states a size, it is once, few, many or the class of an expanded clone; other rows omit it.

>TRBV28|.|TRBJ2-2|.
CASSFGLSGTFLRGELFF
TGTGCCAGCAGTTTCGGCCTCTCCGGGACATTCTTACGCGGGGAGCTGTTTTTT
>TRBV6-5|TRBD1|TRBJ1-2|.
CASSFDRGRNYGYTF
TGTGCCAGCAGTTTCGACAGGGGGCGTAACTATGGCTACACCTTC
>TRBV29-1|.|TRBJ2-7|.
CSVEDRGSYEQYF
TGCAGCGTTGAAGACAGAGGCTCCTACGAGCAGTACTTC
>TRBV27|.|TRBJ2-7|.
CASSGVAAMSAGEQYF
TGTGCCAGTTCAGGGGTCGCGGCAATGTCGGCTGGTGAGCAGTACTTC
>TRBV29-1|TRBD1|TRBJ2-3|once
CSVELRDRVEDTQYF
TGCAGCGTTGAACTCCGGGACAGGGTAGAAGATACGCAGTATTTT
>TRBV15|.|TRBJ2-7|.
CATQGGVGQYF
TGTGCCACTCAAGGAGGGGTAGGGCAGTACTTC
>TRBV6-5|.|TRBJ1-4|.
CASSYSGAFEKLFF
TGTGCCAGCAGTTACTCAGGAGCCTTTGAAAAACTGTTTTTT
>TRBV5-5|TRBD2|TRBJ2-1|.
CASRQTSPYNEQFF
TGTGCCAGCAGACAGACTAGCCCGTACAATGAGCAGTTCTTC
>TRBV7-8|.|TRBJ1-2|.
CASSSGQYGYTF
TGTGCCAGCAGCTCTGGACAGTATGGCTACACCTTC
>TRBV2|.|TRBJ1-6|.
CASSDWESNNSPLHF
TGTGCCAGCAGTGATTGGGAGTCCAATAATTCACCCCTCCACTTT
>TRBV6-5|.|TRBJ1-1|.
CASGSPGLGTEAFF
TGTGCCAGCGGATCCCCAGGGCTCGGAACTGAAGCTTTCTTT
>TRBV4-1|.|TRBJ1-2|once
CASSQAAGASYGYTF
TGCGCCAGCAGCCAAGCGGCAGGGGCAAGCTATGGCTACACCTTC
>TRBV5-4|.|TRBJ1-6|.
CASTISGVGYNSPLHF
TGTGCCAGCACCATATCCGGAGTCGGCTATAATTCACCCCTCCACTTT
>TRBV7-2|TRBD1|TRBJ2-7|.
CASSQWTGPSSYEQYF
TGTGCCAGCAGCCAATGGACAGGGCCCAGCTCCTACGAGCAGTACTTC
>TRBV2|TRBD2|TRBJ2-1|.
CASSGIAGGHNEQFF
TGTGCCAGCAGTGGGATAGCGGGGGGCCACAATGAGCAGTTCTTC
>TRBV7-9|TRBD1|TRBJ1-4|.
CASSLPGGNEKLFF
TGTGCCAGCAGCTTGCCAGGGGGTAATGAAAAACTGTTTTTT
>TRBV3-1/TRBV3-2|.|TRBJ2-3|.
CASSVTPGVKDTQYF
TGTGCCAGCAGCGTAACACCGGGAGTTAAAGATACGCAGTATTTT
>TRBV4-1|.|TRBJ1-2|.
CASSQERVNYGYTF
TGCGCCAGCAGCCAAGAGCGGGTTAACTATGGCTACACCTTC
>TRBV4-1|.|TRBJ2-7|.
CASSQTDIFSYEQYF
TGCGCCAGCAGCCAGACGGACATCTTCTCCTACGAGCAGTACTTC
>TRBV4-1|TRBD1|TRBJ2-5|.
CASRGGDRATGETQYF
TGCGCCAGCAGAGGGGGGGACAGGGCCACGGGAGAGACCCAGTACTTC
>TRBV9|TRBD1|TRBJ1-3|few
CASSVGDSSGNTIYF
TGTGCCAGCAGCGTTGGGGACAGCTCTGGAAACACCATATATTTT
>TRBV28|TRBD1|TRBJ1-1|.
CASRDGTGGTTPLKAFF
TGTGCCAGCAGGGACGGGACAGGGGGTACTACTCCGTTAAAAGCTTTCTTT
>TRBV28|TRBD2|TRBJ2-1|.
CASSSRLAGNNNEQFF
TGTGCCAGCAGTTCCAGACTAGCGGGGAACAACAATGAGCAGTTCTTC
>TRBV19|TRBD1|TRBJ1-2|.
CASSGDSYGYTF
TGTGCCAGTAGCGGGGACAGCTATGGCTACACCTTC
>TRBV28|.|TRBJ1-1|.
CASSDSTGPSAEAFF
TGTGCCAGCAGTGACTCGACAGGCCCTTCCGCTGAAGCTTTCTTT
>TRBV20-1|.|TRBJ1-4|.
CSASTRQEGEKLFF
TGCAGTGCTAGTACTAGGCAAGAGGGAGAAAAACTGTTTTTT
>TRBV4-2|TRBD2|TRBJ2-1|.
CASSQLTSGGNEQFF
TGTGCCAGCAGCCAACTAACTAGCGGGGGGAATGAGCAGTTCTTC
>TRBV15|.|TRBJ2-1|.
CATSRNKAGPGIEQFF
TGTGCCACCAGCCGAAACAAAGCGGGTCCGGGCATTGAGCAGTTCTTC
>TRBV11-2|.|TRBJ2-7|.
CASSTTVDYEQYF
TGTGCCAGCAGCACGACAGTCGACTACGAGCAGTACTTC